Listed here are 24 T cell receptor beta chains from one sample, sequenced in a study of regulatory T cells in long-lasting Graves disease. iRepertoire HTBI primers and Arm-PCR of CDR3 regions built TCR beta libraries. Each CDR3 protein is one row after TCRdb ran MiXCR on the multiplex PCR reads. Here the sample spans some 440,000 distinct CDR3 sequences, roughly 20% being singletons. Documented time point: persistent/refractory GD, antithyroid drugs over 5 years with positive TRAb. Preparation of the TCR library used RNA extracted from PBMCs. The material was peripheral blood mononuclear cells (PBMCs), obtained when the disease was refractory, from a patient treated with antithyroid drugs. The receptors originated from a female donor with Graves disease.

This clonotype was seen many times. The genes are TRBV11-2 and TRBJ2-5; D remains unclear. V was trimmed by 1 base and J by 2 bases, leaving 8 bases between them. The germline V gene has CDR1 SGHAT and CDR2 FQNNGV. This CDR3 region has 14 residues. The CDR3 loop reads CASSLGFLQETQYF. CDR3 nucleotide sequence: TGTGCCAGCAGCTTAGGCTTCCTGCAAGAGACCCAGTACTTC. The full variable domain, rest sourced from reference TRBV11-2 and TRBJ2-5, is EAGVAQSPRYKIIEKRQSVAFWCNPISGHATLYWYQQILGQGPKLLIQFQNNGVVDDSQLPKDRFSAERLKGVDSTLKIQPAKLEDSAVYLCASSLGFLQETQYFGPGTRLLVL.

This clonotype was observed at least ten times. The chain uses TRBV12-5 and TRBJ1-5, with D possibly TRBD1 on 5 matching bases. Germline CDR1 reads LGHNT; CDR2 reads FRNRAP. V was trimmed by 0 bases and J by 0 bases, leaving 9 bases between them. The CDR3 spans 16 residues. CDR3 sequence reads: CASGLVRGVSNQPQHF. For the CDR3, the DNA is TGTGCTAGTGGTTTGGTACGAGGGGTTAGCAATCAGCCCCAGCATTTT.

This clonotype has a handful of counts. V is TRBV7-6 and J is TRBJ2-5; D tentatively fits TRBD1 or TRBD2 (5 bases each). CDR1 is SGHVS, CDR2 FNYEAQ, per germline. The germline V and J ends were trimmed by 0 bases and 2 bases, with 10 bases remaining between them. CDR3 length equals 15 residues. CDR3 DNA sequence: TGTGCCAGCAGCTTAGCGTGGGGGAGTCAAGAGACCCAGTACTTC. This translates into CASSLAWGSQETQYF.

This clonotype came up a few times. The chain is built from TRBV7-2 and TRBJ2-2; D remains ambiguous. The CDR3 has 15 amino acids. The V end was cut by 1 base, the J end by 13 bases, with 19 bases between. Germline CDR1 reads SGHTA; CDR2 reads FQGNSA. The DNA of the CDR3 is TGTGCCAGCAGCTTAGAGGATATGGTTCTTCCGGGGCTGTTTTTT. It specifies CASSLEDMVLPGLFF.

This clonotype was recorded many times. The gene calls are TRBV28 and TRBJ1-2, with 7 bases fitting TRBD1. The junction had 12 bases not matched to a gene; V was cut back by 4 bases and J by 7 bases. The CDR3 runs 15 residues. Germline CDR1 is MDHEN and CDR2 is SYDVKM. CDR3 in DNA: TGTGCCAGCAGTTCCCGGGACAGTCGCCTTAGTGGCTACACCTTC. Translation gives CASSSRDSRLSGYTF.

The sample holds many counts of this clonotype. The chain couples TRBV6-1 to TRBJ1-2; 7 nucleotides match TRBD1. Losses at the gene ends were 6 bases for V and 5 bases for J; bases not matched to a gene: 3. There are 12 residues in the CDR3. CDR1 MNHNS and CDR2 SASEGT come from the germline V gene. This chain's CDR3 is CASSQQGYGYTF. Written as DNA, the CDR3 is TGTGCCAGCAGCCAACAGGGGTATGGCTACACCTTC.

As to this clonotype: Since a much larger clone is just one base distant, this may be a read error. The chain uses TRBV28 and TRBJ1-4; tentative D call: TRBD1 (5 bases). This CDR3 has 15 residues. Germline V lookup: CDR1 MDHEN, CDR2 SYDVKM. Trimming took off 6 bases at V and 7 bases at J, with 18 bases between the two ends. The CDR3 nucleotides are TGTGCCAGCAGCCCCTCGGGGCGATACCTTGAAAAACTGTTTTTT. Encoded protein: CASSPSGRYLEKLFF.

Ten or more counts support this clonotype. The CDR3: CATRVGLEAFF. CDR3 in DNA: TGTGCCACTCGGGTGGGGCTAGAAGCTTTCTTT. This chain connects TRBV12-3 or TRBV12-4 to TRBJ1-1; weak D call: TRBD1 (5 bases). This CDR3 is built from 11 residues. Between the trimmed V and J ends, which lost 10 bases and 8 bases, there was a span of 14 bases.

V gene TRBV10-3 combines with J gene TRBJ1-5; D unresolved. The CDR3 is 15 residues long. With 2 bases removed from V and 0 bases from J, the gap between germline ends came to 8 bases. Germline lookup yields CDR1 ENHRY and CDR2 SYGVKD. CDR3 amino acids: CAISEKAYSNQPQHF. CDR3 sequence (DNA): TGTGCCATCAGTGAGAAGGCCTATAGCAATCAGCCCCAGCATTTT.

This clonotype was detected only a few times. The chain joins TRBV25-1 to TRBJ2-5; D unclear. Germline CDR1 reads MGHDK; CDR2 reads SYGVNS. CDR3 length: 13 residues. Trimming took 5 bases from V and 1 from J, leaving 8 bases between them. The CDR3 DNA sequence: TGTGCCAGCAGTCAGATATCCCAAGAGACCCAGTACTTC. The encoded protein is CASSQISQETQYF.

Many counts were recorded for this clonotype. The rearrangement links TRBV28 to TRBJ2-5, with D perhaps assigned TRBD1 or TRBD2 (6 bases each). Germline loops: CDR1 MDHEN, CDR2 SYDVKM. The V and J ends lost 6 bases and 2 bases respectively, with 22 bases between them. The CDR3 consists of 17 residues. The CDR3 loop is CASSPGALAGNQETQYF. The CDR3, as DNA: TGTGCCAGCAGCCCGGGGGCCCTGGCGGGGAATCAAGAGACCCAGTACTTC.

The chain uses TRBV2 and TRBJ2-7; 11 positions match TRBD2. The CDR3 extends over 15 amino acids. V was clipped by 6 bases and J by 5 bases; unmatched bases: 9. From germline, CDR1 is SNHLY and CDR2 FYNNEI. The CDR3 DNA is TGTGCCAGCAGAAAGACTAGCGGGATGGCCCACGAGCAGTACTTC. This sequence encodes CASRKTSGMAHEQYF.

This clonotype was counted only a few times. The chain links TRBV20-1 to TRBJ2-2; tentatively, D is TRBD2 (5 bases). The CDR3 has 12 amino acids. Germline V lookup: CDR1 DFQATT, CDR2 SNEGSKA (reference sequence). The V end was cut by 1 base, the J end by 7 bases, with 7 bases between. CDR3 sequence: CSARGRDGELFF. CDR3 nucleotide sequence: TGCAGTGCTAGAGGCCGGGACGGGGAGCTGTTTTTT.

This clonotype appeared many times. Here the CDR3 reads CASSDTGDQYF. CDR3 DNA sequence: TGTGCCAGCAGCGATACAGGGGACCAGTACTTC. This rearrangement joins TRBV27 to TRBJ2-5, with TRBD1 identical over 7 bases. The CDR3 runs to 11 residues. Trimming removed 6 bases from V and 10 bases from J; junction bases left unmatched: 5. CDR1 is MNHEY, CDR2 SMNVEV, per germline (reference sequence).

The table lists this clonotype with many counts. The V and J genes are TRBV28 and TRBJ2-7; possibly TRBD2 for D (5 bases). The germline V gene encodes CDR1 MDHEN and CDR2 SYDVKM. V lost 2 bases, J lost 6 bases, and 11 bases lay in between. The CDR3 runs to 13 residues. The CDR3 loop reads CASSLGLIGEQYF. The CDR3 DNA reads as TGTGCCAGCAGTTTAGGACTTATCGGCGAGCAGTACTTC.

Turning to this clonotype: Its ends do not fully match the called genes, so a read error is possible. V gene TRBV6-2 or TRBV6-3 combines with J gene TRBJ1-1; possibly TRBD1 for D (6 bases). Germline V gene data show CDR1 as MNHEY and CDR2 as SVGEGT. The CDR3 contains 15 residues. CDR3 in DNA: TGCGCCAGCAGCGAGACAGGAGGAGTGAATACTGAAGCTTCCTTT. This gives the protein CASSETGGVNTEASF.

The J gene is TRBJ2-7, the V gene TRBV6-5; D is ambiguous. V was shortened by 0 bases and J by 7 bases, with 7 bases between the two germline ends. CDR1 MNHEY and CDR2 SVGAGI come from the germline V gene. This CDR3 spans 12 amino acids. The CDR3 sequence is CASSYSPAEQYF. CDR3 coding DNA: TGTGCCAGCAGTTACTCCCCTGCAGAGCAGTACTTC.

This clonotype showed up just a few times. The chain joins TRBV19 to TRBJ1-1, with D uncertain. V shed 0 bases and J shed 1 base, with 12 bases lying between them. The CDR3 spans 16 residues. Germline V gene data show CDR1 as LNHDA and CDR2 as SQIVND (reference sequence). In DNA, the CDR3 is TGTGCCAGTAGTATAGATTTCTCTTTGGGGAACACTGAAGCTTTCTTT. As protein: CASSIDFSLGNTEAFF.

The J gene is TRBJ2-3, the V gene TRBV7-9; TRBD2 aligns across 9 bases. CDR1 and CDR2 (germline): SEHNR, FQNEAQ (reference sequence). The CDR3 has 17 residues. Germline trimming cut 0 bases from V and 6 bases from J; bases unmatched to any gene: 10. In DNA, the CDR3 is TGTGCCAGCAGCTTAGCGGATGGCGGGAGGGCCACGGATACGCAGTATTTT. Translating gives CASSLADGGRATDTQYF.

As regards this clonotype: A read error is possible here, since a much larger clone lies one base away. This chain connects TRBV28 to TRBJ2-6; a possible D gene is TRBD1 (5 bases). Looked up from germline, CDR1 is MDHEN and CDR2 is SYDVKM. The CDR3 is 19 residues long. The chain's CDR3 is CASSRWAQTFTSGANALTF. CDR3 DNA sequence: TGTGCCAGCAGTAGATGGGCACAGACCTTCACCTCTGGGGCCAACGCCCTGACTTTC.

This chain connects TRBV6-2 or TRBV6-3 to TRBJ2-2; D is ambiguous. CDR1 is MNHEY and CDR2 is SVGEGT in the germline V gene. The V end was cut by 0 bases, the J end by 16 bases, with 15 bases between. The CDR3 sequence is 13 residues long. CDR3 protein: CASSYSTAFLRFF. The DNA for the CDR3 is TGTGCCAGCAGTTACTCGACGGCCTTTTTACGGTTTTTT.

The chain employs TRBV29-1 and TRBJ2-4; D not certain. This CDR3 has 11 residues. Germline V lookup: CDR1 SQVTM, CDR2 ANQGSEA. Trimming stripped 5 bases from V and 3 bases from J, with 5 bases between. Here the CDR3 DNA reads TGCAGCGTTATTAGCAAAAACATTCAGTACTTC. This encodes CSVISKNIQYF.

This clonotype was seen a handful of times. This sequence joins TRBV5-1 and TRBJ2-7; 8 nucleotides match TRBD1. Trimming removed 4 bases from V and 3 bases from J; junction bases left unmatched: 9. Germline-derived CDR1 and CDR2 are SGHRS and YFSETQ. This CDR3 is 15 amino acids long. The CDR3 nucleotides read TGCGCCAGCAGCGATTATGACAGGGGTGGCTACGAGCAGTACTTC. Translating it yields CASSDYDRGGYEQYF.

The chain recombines TRBV29-1 with TRBJ2-2, with a weak D call TRBD2 (5 bases). The CDR3 covers 14 residues. Trimming pared 7 bases from V and 3 bases from J, leaving 15 bases between. The germline V gene has CDR1 SQVTM and CDR2 ANQGSEA. This CDR3 is CSAQGREHTGELFF. For the CDR3, the DNA is TGCAGCGCCCAAGGGAGAGAACACACCGGGGAGCTGTTTTTT.